This T cell receptor (beta chain) was recovered during a study of T cells in Graves' hyperthyroidism and ophthalmopathy. The CDR3 regions of TCR beta were amplified from RNA transcripts. First-round RT-PCR of the TCR CDR3 relied on the HTBI primer set. MiXCR, applied by TCRdb to the multiplex PCR reads, yields one record per CDR3 protein. The top ten clones hold roughly 7.7% of a sample with hundreds of thousands of distinct CDR3 sequences, approximately 14% of them seen once. The sequence was collected from a woman aged 18-29 years with Graves' hyperthyroidism. The sequenced material came from blood.

The CDR3 region has the DNA TGTGCCAGCAGTCCCTCCCAGGATTTCCAGCCCCAGCATTTT. Translating gives CASSPSQDFQPQHF. V and J are TRBV6-1 and TRBJ1-5; D uncertain. With 5 bases removed from V and 7 bases from J, the gap between germline ends came to 15 bases. CDR3 length: 14 residues. Germline V gene lookup returns CDR1 MNHNS and CDR2 SASEGT.